These 18 T cell receptor beta chains were sequenced from one sample in a study of siplizumab effects on memory and regulatory T cells. The data were produced by immunoSEQ multiplex PCR, yet TCRdb's version contains in-frame clones alone and is incomplete. Counted here are tens of thousands of clones, 91% occurring once; the ten biggest clones make up 25% to 35%. Sequenced: CD8+ T cells sorted from blood. All receptors come from a human donor in good health.

On this clone itself: The same CDR3 can be traced to other DNA sequences in this sample. The chain is built from TRBV4-1 and TRBJ2-7, with D tentatively TRBD2 (5 bases). The CDR3 has 15 amino acids. V dropped 0 bases and J dropped 0 bases, with 9 bases sitting between them. Germline V gene data show CDR1 as MGHRA and CDR2 as YSYEKL. The CDR3 here is CASSQDRTGSYEQYF. The CDR3 nucleotides are TGCGCCAGCAGCCAAGACCGGACTGGCTCCTACGAGCAGTACTTC.

This clone was detected once. The genes are TRBV9 and TRBJ1-1; a weak D match, TRBD1 (5 bases). CDR1 and CDR2 from the germline V gene are SGDLS and YYNGEE. The length of the CDR3 is 14 residues. V was clipped by 4 bases and J by 1 base, with 11 bases between them. In DNA, the CDR3 is TGTGCCAGCAGCCGGGATGGGGGGAACACTGAAGCTTTCTTT. Its protein product is CASSRDGGNTEAFF.

This clone was observed a handful of times. The rearrangement joins TRBV5-5 to TRBJ1-2, with D uncertain. From germline, CDR1 is SGHKS and CDR2 YYEKEE (reference sequence). This CDR3 has 12 residues. Trimming took 0 bases from V and 5 from J, leaving 5 bases between them. The CDR3: CASSLVGYGYTF. The CDR3 bases are TGTGCCAGCAGCTTGGTCGGATATGGCTACACCTTC.

This clone was observed once. The chain combines TRBV7-9 with TRBJ2-7, with 15 bases lining up with TRBD2. The V and J ends lost 3 bases and 0 bases, in that order; junction bases with no gene match: 6. The CDR3 covers 18 residues. Germline V lookup: CDR1 SEHNR, CDR2 FQNEAQ (reference sequence). CDR3 sequence reads: CASSLGLAGGKNSYEQYF. CDR3 nucleotide sequence: TGTGCCAGCAGCTTGGGACTAGCGGGGGGCAAGAACTCCTACGAGCAGTACTTC.

This rearrangement joins TRBV27 to TRBJ1-1; D uncertain. Germline assignment: CDR1 MNHEY and CDR2 SMNVEV (reference sequence). Trimming left V 8 bases short and J 0 bases short, with 16 bases between. This CDR3 region has 15 residues. The CDR3 nucleotides read TGTGCCAGCGAATCCTTGTCAAGTATGAACACTGAAGCTTTCTTT. Translating gives CASESLSSMNTEAFF.

The V gene is TRBV9, the J gene TRBJ2-1; D is perhaps TRBD2 (5 bases). Per the germline V gene, CDR1 is SGDLS and CDR2 is YYNGEE. V gave up 0 bases and J gave up 3 bases, with 10 bases separating them. The CDR3 spans 15 residues. DNA for the CDR3: TGTGCCAGCAGCGTAGGAGGGCGAAACTACAATGAGCAGTTCTTC. Residues: CASSVGGRNYNEQFF.

This chain links TRBV21-1 with TRBJ2-7; the DNA was not compared with TRBD1, the D call given in the table. TRBV21-1 is a pseudogene. The CDR3 totals 18 residues. The CDR3: CASSKFPGRDRGLYEQYF. The DNA of the CDR3 is TGTGCCAGCAGCAAATTTCCAGGCCGGGACAGGGGACTCTACGAGCAGTACTTC.

The rearrangement uses TRBV13 and TRBJ1-2, with TRBD1 as a possible D gene (6 bases). Trimming pared 1 base from V and 6 bases from J, leaving 12 bases between. Looked up from germline, CDR1 is PRHDT and CDR2 is FYEKMQ (reference sequence). CDR3 length: 14 amino acids. The CDR3 sequence is CASSLATGSHGYTF. CDR3 coding DNA: TGTGCCAGCAGCTTAGCAACAGGGAGTCATGGCTACACCTTC.

V usage is TRBV27 and J usage is TRBJ2-1; 11 bases are shared with TRBD2. Losses at the gene ends were 10 bases for V and 3 bases for J; bases not matched to a gene: 8. This CDR3 is 15 amino acids long. Germline CDR1 MNHEY, CDR2 SMNVEV (reference sequence). CDR3 bases: TGTGCCACCACTAGCGGGAGTGGTAACTACAATGAGCAGTTCTTC. Its translation is CATTSGSGNYNEQFF.

The chain is built from TRBV6-1 and TRBJ1-2; TRBD1 might be the D (5 bases). CDR1 is MNHNS and CDR2 is SASEGT in the germline V gene. The ends were cut back, 10 bases at V and 4 bases at J, with 22 bases in the middle. This CDR3 is built from 15 residues. In nucleotides, the CDR3 is TGTGCCACCCTACCCCGGGGGGAAAGGGTCTATGGCTACACCTTC. Protein: CATLPRGERVYGYTF.

The chain couples TRBV2 to TRBJ1-3; D unresolved. Germline CDR1 reads SNHLY; CDR2 reads FYNNEI. This CDR3 comprises 15 residues. The ends were cut back, 7 bases at V and 0 bases at J, with 13 bases in the middle. CDR3: CASTYTPSSGNTIYF. The DNA for the CDR3 is TGTGCCAGCACTTACACCCCGAGCTCTGGAAACACCATATATTTT.

The CDR3 DNA reads as TGTGCCAGCAGCTTATGGCCGGATTTGGGCAGGGATGGGGGTAATTCACCCCTCCACTTT. This codes for CASSLWPDLGRDGGNSPLHF. The V gene is TRBV11-3, the J gene TRBJ1-6; possible D gene TRBD1, 5 bases. Trimming removed 2 bases at V and 6 bases at J, with 26 bases between. Germline CDR1 SGHNT, CDR2 YENEEA. This CDR3 spans 20 amino acids.

The chain links TRBV29-1 to TRBJ2-5; no definite D call. The CDR3 has 13 residues. Germline lookup yields CDR1 SQVTM and CDR2 ANQGSEA. Trimming took 4 bases from V and 5 from J, leaving 14 bases between them. The CDR3 sequence: CSVVAEAIETQYF. CDR3 bases: TGCAGCGTTGTTGCCGAAGCCATCGAGACCCAGTACTTC.

This chain uses TRBV29-1 with TRBJ2-7; 9 bases are a match to TRBD1. This CDR3 spans 14 amino acids. Germline V gene sequence: CDR1 SQVTM, CDR2 ANQGSEA. With 6 bases clipped from V and 0 bases from J, the junction kept 6 bases outside the gene matches. CDR3 region: CSVDEGQGSYEQYF. CDR3 bases: TGCAGCGTCGACGAGGGACAGGGCTCCTACGAGCAGTACTTC.

The chain links TRBV19 to TRBJ1-5; D unclear. This CDR3 region has 12 residues. V gave up 7 bases and J gave up 2 bases, with 6 bases separating them. Germline values: CDR1 LNHDA, CDR2 SQIVND (reference sequence). Written as DNA, the CDR3 is TGTGCCAGTACGATCGGCAATCAGCCCCAGCATTTT. Translated, it gives CASTIGNQPQHF.

This clone was picked up a small number of times. This chain uses TRBV19 with TRBJ1-1; D is unresolved. The CDR3 is 13 residues long. CDR1 LNHDA and CDR2 SQIVND come from the germline V gene (reference sequence). The ends were cut back, 5 bases at V and 0 bases at J, with 7 bases in the middle. The CDR3 region has the DNA TGTGCCAGTAGTGCAGGCCTGAACACTGAAGCTTTCTTT. Protein product: CASSAGLNTEAFF.

This clone was observed a single time. This chain connects TRBV9 to TRBJ1-2; tentatively, D is TRBD1 (5 bases). Deletions cut 0 bases from V and 1 base from J, with 10 bases between. Germline V gives CDR1 SGDLS, CDR2 YYNGEE. The CDR3 extends over 15 amino acids. CDR3 DNA: TGTGCCAGCAGCGTAGAAGGGGCTTTTAACTATGGCTACACCTTC. It encodes CASSVEGAFNYGYTF.

This chain uses TRBV7-9 with TRBJ2-2, with D perhaps matching TRBD1 (6 bases). V shed 8 bases and J shed 5 bases, with 9 bases lying between them. Germline assignment: CDR1 SEHNR and CDR2 FQNEAQ (reference sequence). The length of the CDR3 is 12 residues. CDR3 protein: CASGQGTGELFF. As DNA, the CDR3 is TGTGCCAGCGGGCAGGGGACCGGGGAGCTGTTTTTT.